The clone carrying this TCR beta chain was counted a single time. Antigen unknown. The sample is drawn from a study of cytomegalovirus exposure and HLA in healthy donors. This PCR relied on a set of 60 Vbeta primers and 13 Jbeta primers. TCRdb keeps only in-frame clones here, not all; method: immunoSEQ multiplex PCR. Altogether about 140,000 clones are present, approximately 80% being singletons, with the ten largest covering 1.3%. In germline, CDR1 is MGHRA, CDR2 YSYEKL. This CDR3 has 15 amino acids. Trimming cost V 1 base and J 3 bases, with 13 bases left between them. General study points: TCR beta chain V- and J-gene trimming was linked, in a later analysis, to a missense variant in DCLRE1C. Presence/absence analyses supposed approximately even sequencing depth among donors. An analysis done earlier found most TCR beta V segments productive about 87% or about 30% of the time. When a later analysis compared HLA-associated TCR beta chains with equally common others, the HLA-associated chains turned out to be more clonally expanded and to have lower generation probabilities.

Input material: PBMCs. The TCR was taken from a woman between 35 and 50 years old in good health and CMV-seronegative. V gene TRBV4-1 combines with J gene TRBJ2-7; D perhaps matches TRBD2 (6 bases). The CDR3 region is CASSQVPAGSYEQYF. The CDR3, as DNA: TGCGCCAGCAGCCAAGTCCCAGCCGGGAGCTACGAGCAGTACTTC.